One and the same sample provided the 14 T cell receptor beta chains below, sequenced in a study of cytotoxic CD8 clonotypes in ibrutinib-treated CLL. Here immunoSEQ multiplex PCR was the method, and the copy in TCRdb shows in-frame clones only, minus some. The sample carries over 140,000 clones, more than 70% recorded once. Sequences were derived from PBMCs, sampled after 36 months of ibrutinib treatment. Receptors originate from a human donor with chronic lymphocytic leukemia.

The rearrangement joins TRBV14 to TRBJ1-1; D unclear. V gave up 4 bases and J gave up 0 bases, with 6 bases separating them. The CDR3 sequence is 13 residues long. The germline V gene encodes CDR1 SGHDN and CDR2 FVKESK. The CDR3 DNA reads as TGTGCCAGCAGCCGGGGAATGAACACTGAAGCTTTCTTT. This sequence encodes CASSRGMNTEAFF. Full variable domain (rest looked up from reference TRBV14 and TRBJ1-1): EAGVTQFPSHSVIEKGQTVTLRCDPISGHDNLYWYRRVMGKEIKFLLHFVKESKQDESGMPNNRFLAERTGGTYSTLKVQPAELEDSGVYFCASSRGMNTEAFFGQGTRLTVV.

This sequence joins TRBV10-3 and TRBJ2-2, with 9 bases aligning to TRBD1. This CDR3 comprises 15 residues. The trim removed 2 bases at V and 6 bases at J, leaving 4 bases unmatched. Germline CDR1 and CDR2: ENHRY and SYGVKD. The CDR3 is CAISEGQGKAGELFF. CDR3 coding DNA: TGTGCCATCAGTGAGGGACAGGGGAAAGCCGGGGAGCTGTTTTTT.

This sequence joins TRBV4-1 and TRBJ2-7, with D maybe TRBD2 (5 bases). V was pared by 3 bases and J by 2 bases, with 17 bases between. Germline V gives CDR1 MGHRA, CDR2 YSYEKL. This CDR3 has 16 residues. Here the CDR3 DNA reads TGCGCCAGCAGCCAGCTAGGGAGCGGAGAGGCCTACGAGCAGTACTTC. Amino acids: CASSQLGSGEAYEQYF.

For the CDR3, the DNA is TGCGCCAGCAGCCTGGCAGGGGTTTACGCGAACACCGGGGAGCTGTTTTTT. This encodes CASSLAGVYANTGELFF. J is TRBJ2-2 and V is TRBV5-1; weak D call: TRBD1 (6 bases). The CDR3 spans 17 residues. With 4 bases removed from V and 0 bases from J, the gap between germline ends came to 16 bases. Looked up from germline, CDR1 is SGHRS and CDR2 is YFSETQ.

The sample holds a few counts of this clone. The chain employs TRBV19 and TRBJ2-2; perhaps D is TRBD1 or TRBD2 (7 bases each). CDR1 and CDR2 (germline): LNHDA, SQIVND (reference sequence). V was cut by 3 bases and J by 14 bases, with 13 bases left in between. The CDR3 runs 12 residues. This chain's CDR3 is CASSMPRGGLFF. The CDR3 coding sequence is TGTGCCAGTAGTATGCCCAGGGGGGGTCTGTTTTTT.

The chain has TRBV4-2 and TRBJ1-6, with 7 bases fitting TRBD1. Trimming took 1 base from V and 0 from J; bases not matched to a gene: 6. This CDR3 has 18 amino acids. The V gene's germline CDR1 is LGHNA and CDR2 YNFKEQ. The CDR3 protein is CASSQGGQGGSYNSPLHF. In nucleotides, the CDR3 is TGTGCCAGCAGCCAAGGCGGGCAGGGGGGCTCCTATAATTCACCCCTCCACTTT.

This clone was observed a handful of times. The rearrangement uses TRBV4-1 and TRBJ2-2, with D hard to call. Trimming removed 1 base from V and 5 bases from J, with 8 bases in between. CDR3 length: 14 residues. Germline V CDR1 and CDR2: MGHRA, YSYEKL. The CDR3 is CASSQARVTGELFF. The DNA for the CDR3 is TGCGCCAGCAGCCAAGCTAGGGTTACCGGGGAGCTGTTTTTT.

This clone showed up just a few times. The V call is TRBV5-5, the J call TRBJ2-1; 7 bases are shared with TRBD1. J was trimmed by 6 bases and V by 3 bases; bases with no gene match: 6. From germline, CDR1 is SGHKS and CDR2 YYEKEE (reference sequence). The CDR3 extends over 14 amino acids. CDR3 protein: CASSSQGTANEQFF. The DNA of the CDR3 is TGTGCCAGCAGCTCTCAGGGGACAGCCAATGAGCAGTTCTTC.

As to this clone: The same CDR3 is also encoded by other DNA sequences in this sample. J is TRBJ1-2 and V is TRBV5-1; 7 positions match TRBD1. V dropped 0 bases and J dropped 2; count of bases not matched to a gene: 1. Germline CDR1 SGHRS, CDR2 YFSETQ. This CDR3 spans 14 amino acids. The CDR3 nucleotides are TGCGCCAGCAGCTTGGGACAGGGAAACTATGGCTACACCTTC. Translating gives CASSLGQGNYGYTF.

This chain links TRBV30 with TRBJ2-5; 8 nucleotides line up with TRBD2. J lost 4 bases, V lost 2 bases, and 9 bases had no gene match. Germline values: CDR1 GTSNPN, CDR2 SVGIG (reference sequence). The CDR3 extends over 15 amino acids. For the CDR3, the DNA is TGTGCCTGGAGTCCCAGTTATAGCGGGATAGAGACCCAGTACTTC. Residues: CAWSPSYSGIETQYF.

The chain carries TRBV2 and TRBJ1-2; 9 bases align to TRBD1. Germline V CDR1 and CDR2: SNHLY, FYNNEI. With 6 bases clipped from V and 4 bases from J, the junction kept 6 bases outside the gene matches. This CDR3 is 14 amino acids long. This CDR3 is CASRETGGIYGYTF. Here the CDR3 DNA reads TGTGCCAGCAGGGAAACAGGGGGCATCTATGGCTACACCTTC.

This clone was seen a few times. V is TRBV2 and J is TRBJ1-5; D unclear. The CDR3 covers 13 residues. The germline V gene encodes CDR1 SNHLY and CDR2 FYNNEI. V shed 4 bases and J shed 4 bases, with 8 bases lying between them. CDR3: CASSARPNQPQHF. CDR3 DNA: TGTGCCAGCAGTGCCCGACCGAATCAGCCCCAGCATTTT.

This chain connects TRBV6-4 to TRBJ2-3; the match to TRBD2 covers 7 bases. The CDR3 runs 16 residues. Unmatched junction bases numbered 9, after V lost 6 bases and J lost 0 bases. Germline V CDR1 and CDR2: MRHNA, SNTAGT. CDR3 sequence reads: CASSPTSGGSTDTQYF. CDR3 nucleotide sequence: TGTGCCAGCAGCCCGACCTCCGGGGGGAGCACAGATACGCAGTATTTT.

This chain joins TRBV30 and TRBJ1-1; D gene uncertain. The CDR3 totals 12 residues. With 1 base removed from V and 7 bases from J, the gap between germline ends came to 10 bases. Germline V gene sequence: CDR1 GTSNPN, CDR2 SVGIG (reference sequence). The CDR3 sequence: CAWSGGIDEAFF. Written as DNA, the CDR3 is TGTGCCTGGAGTGGAGGGATAGATGAAGCTTTCTTT.